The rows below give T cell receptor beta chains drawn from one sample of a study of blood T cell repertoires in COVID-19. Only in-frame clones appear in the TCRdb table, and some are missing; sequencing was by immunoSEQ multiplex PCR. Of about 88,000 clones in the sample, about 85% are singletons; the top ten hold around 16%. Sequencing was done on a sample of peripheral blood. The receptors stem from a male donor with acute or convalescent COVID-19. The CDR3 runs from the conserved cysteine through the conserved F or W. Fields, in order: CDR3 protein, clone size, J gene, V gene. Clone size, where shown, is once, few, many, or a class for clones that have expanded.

CASTRPASTEAFF,.,TRBJ1-1,TRBV6-5
CASSLYRGMDTGELFF,few,TRBJ2-2,TRBV7-2
CASSYDRQPTNQPQHF,.,TRBJ1-5,TRBV6-2/TRBV6-3
CASRPRTGTGLAEQYF,.,TRBJ2-7,TRBV7-9
CASSVPNQPQHF,.,TRBJ1-5,TRBV5-4
CASSVGQGNTEAFF,.,TRBJ1-1,TRBV6-5
CASSEPRTPHNQPQHF,.,TRBJ1-5,TRBV6-1
CASSLRGETGYTF,.,TRBJ1-2,TRBV12-3/TRBV12-4
CASSGSLKTGVSNNEQFF,few,TRBJ2-1,TRBV6-1
CASSREPGLAGLIHNEQFF,.,TRBJ2-1,TRBV14